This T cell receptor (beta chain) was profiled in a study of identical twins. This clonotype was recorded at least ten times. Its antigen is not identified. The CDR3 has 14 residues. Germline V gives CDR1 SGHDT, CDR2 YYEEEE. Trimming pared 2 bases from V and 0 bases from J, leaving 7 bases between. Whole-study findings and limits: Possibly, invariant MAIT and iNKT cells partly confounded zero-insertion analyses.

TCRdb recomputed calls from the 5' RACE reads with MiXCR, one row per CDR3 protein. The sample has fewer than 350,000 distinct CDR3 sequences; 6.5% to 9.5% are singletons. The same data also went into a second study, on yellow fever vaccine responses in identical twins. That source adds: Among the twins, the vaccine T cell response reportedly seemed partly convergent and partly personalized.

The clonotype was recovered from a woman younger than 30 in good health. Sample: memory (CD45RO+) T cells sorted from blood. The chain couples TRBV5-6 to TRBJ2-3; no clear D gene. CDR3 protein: CASSLATSTDTQYF. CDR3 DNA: TGTGCCAGCAGCTTAGCGACTAGCACAGATACGCAGTATTTT.